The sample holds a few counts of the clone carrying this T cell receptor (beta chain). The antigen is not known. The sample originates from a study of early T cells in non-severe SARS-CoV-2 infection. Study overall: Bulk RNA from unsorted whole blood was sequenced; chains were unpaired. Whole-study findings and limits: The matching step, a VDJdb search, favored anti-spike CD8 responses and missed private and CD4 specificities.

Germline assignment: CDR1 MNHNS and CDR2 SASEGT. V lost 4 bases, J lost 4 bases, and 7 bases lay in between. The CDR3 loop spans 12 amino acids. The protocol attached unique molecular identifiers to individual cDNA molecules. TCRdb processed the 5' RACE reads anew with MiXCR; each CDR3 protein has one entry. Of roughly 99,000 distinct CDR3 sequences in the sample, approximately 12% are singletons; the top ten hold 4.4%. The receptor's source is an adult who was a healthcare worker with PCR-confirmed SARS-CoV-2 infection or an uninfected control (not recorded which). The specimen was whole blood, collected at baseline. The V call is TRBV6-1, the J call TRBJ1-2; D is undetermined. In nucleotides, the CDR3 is TGTGCCAGCAGTGTTCAGCTCTATGGCTACACCTTC. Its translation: CASSVQLYGYTF.